These T cell receptor beta chains were read from a single sample in a study of T-cell reconstitution after alpha-beta-depleted transplantation in children. TCRdb itself ran the PCR reads through MiXCR, one entry per CDR3 protein. The sample has hundreds of thousands of distinct CDR3 sequences, over 9.5% seen once. The sequencing here drew on PBMCs, taken before TCRalphabeta/CD19-depleted stem cell transplant. These receptors were taken from a child younger than 10 with inherited bone marrow failure, due to receive a stem cell transplant. CDR3s include the opening cysteine and the closing phenylalanine or tryptophan. The D gene is left open where the match is weak. Not all rows give a size; the values are once, few, many and, for expanded clones, a class.

v_call	j_call	clone_size	d_call	cdr3_nt	cdr3_aa
TRBV12-3/TRBV12-4	TRBJ2-1	many	-	TGTGCCAGCAGTTCACAGGACAACATCTACAATGAGCAGTTCTTC	CASSSQDNIYNEQFF
TRBV28	TRBJ1-2	many	TRBD1	TGTGCCAGCAGTTTATTATACGGGACAGGGGTTTACGGCTACACCTTC	CASSLLYGTGVYGYTF
TRBV7-8	TRBJ2-2	-	TRBD2	TGTGCCAGCAGCCCACTAGCGGGAGCTCCCGGGGAGCTGTTTTTT	CASSPLAGAPGELFF
TRBV28	TRBJ2-5	few	-	TGTGCCAGCCTAGGGGTGGGGGAGACCCAGTACTTC	CASLGVGETQYF
TRBV4-3	TRBJ2-7	few	TRBD2	TGCGCCAGCAGCCAAGCCAGGACTAGCGGTGCCTACGAGCAGTACTTC	CASSQARTSGAYEQYF
TRBV12-3/TRBV12-4	TRBJ2-2	many	TRBD1	TGTGCCAGCAGTTTTACAGGGGGCGCAGGGTTCACCGGGGAGCTGTTTTTT	CASSFTGGAGFTGELFF
TRBV4-3	TRBJ2-7	many	-	TGCGCCAGCAGCCAAGTTATCTGGGGGGACTACGAGCAGTACTTC	CASSQVIWGDYEQYF
TRBV5-4	TRBJ2-7	many	-	TGTGCCAGCAGCTTGGATCCGGGGGCGGGGGAGCAGTACTTC	CASSLDPGAGEQYF
TRBV7-9	TRBJ2-5	many	-	TGTGCCAGCAGCCCGCCGAGGGGAGAGACCCAGTACTTC	CASSPPRGETQYF
TRBV20-1	TRBJ2-1	-	TRBD2	TGCAGTGCTAGAGGGTTGGGGCAGGGGACTAGCGGGAGGGCCATCATCTCCTACAATGAGCAGTTCTTC	CSARGLGQGTSGRAIISYNEQFF
TRBV24-1	TRBJ2-1	many	-	TGTGCCACCAGTGATTTAGCGGTGTACAATGAGCAGTTCTTC	CATSDLAVYNEQFF
TRBV20-1	TRBJ2-1	many	TRBD2	TGCAGTGCTAGAGATCCCACGGGGAGGGCCTACAATGAGCAGTTCTTC	CSARDPTGRAYNEQFF
TRBV12-3/TRBV12-4	TRBJ2-7	many	-	TGTGCCAGCAGTTTTTTTAGCGTTTTCTACGAGCAGTACTTC	CASSFFSVFYEQYF
TRBV20-1	TRBJ2-7	many	-	TGCAGTGCTAGTGTCCCCGACGGCACCTACGAGCAGTACTTC	CSASVPDGTYEQYF
TRBV12-3/TRBV12-4	TRBJ2-4	-	TRBD2	TGTGCCAGCAGTATACTAGCGGGACTAGCCAAAAACATTCAGTACTTC	CASSILAGLAKNIQYF
TRBV5-1	TRBJ2-2	many	-	TGCGCCAGCAGCTTGGACGCAGCTAACACCGGGGAGCTGTTTTTT	CASSLDAANTGELFF
TRBV5-1	TRBJ2-3	many	TRBD1	TGCGCCAGCAGCGTACAGGGGTGGGGCACAGATACGCAGTATTTT	CASSVQGWGTDTQYF
TRBV5-1	TRBJ2-5	many	-	TGCGCCAGCAGCTTGGATGTGGGGAGGTCAGAGACCCAGTACTTC	CASSLDVGRSETQYF
TRBV6-2/TRBV6-3	TRBJ2-1	few	-	TGTGCCAGCAGGAAGACTATAGCCTACAATGAGCAGTTCTTC	CASRKTIAYNEQFF
TRBV20-1	TRBJ2-7	many	-	TGCAGTGCTGCCCGGGACGGCACCTACGAGCAGTACTTC	CSAARDGTYEQYF
TRBV19	TRBJ2-1	-	-	TGTGCCAGTAGTATATTCGCATATAAATACAATGAGCAGTTCTTC	CASSIFAYKYNEQFF
TRBV29-1	TRBJ2-3	many	TRBD1	TGCAGCGTCCGGGGACAGGTCGTTTCAACGCAGTATTTT	CSVRGQVVSTQYF
TRBV5-1	TRBJ2-3	many	-	TGCGCCAGCAGCCCATTAGCGGTTACCCCTACAGATACGCAGTATTTT	CASSPLAVTPTDTQYF
TRBV20-1	TRBJ2-1	many	TRBD2	TGCAGTGCTAGAGAGCTAGCGGGAGCTAGGGGCTACAATGAGCAGTTCTTC	CSARELAGARGYNEQFF
TRBV28	TRBJ2-4	many	TRBD2	TGTGCCAGCAGTTTCCGACTAGCCATGGGAAACATTCAGTACTTC	CASSFRLAMGNIQYF
TRBV5-1	TRBJ2-1	many	TRBD2	TGCGCCAGCAGCTTGGCCCTAGCGGGAGCCTCCTACAATGAGCAGTTCTTC	CASSLALAGASYNEQFF
TRBV29-1	TRBJ2-1	few	TRBD2	TGCAGCGTTGAGGGCGGGAGCCACTACAATGAGCAGTTCTTC	CSVEGGSHYNEQFF
TRBV7-2	TRBJ2-6	many	-	TGTGCCAGCAGCTTAGTCGGCGGGCGAGGGGCCAACGTCCTGACTTTC	CASSLVGGRGANVLTF
TRBV3-1	TRBJ2-2	-	TRBD1	TGTGCCAGCAGCCAAGGGCCAGGGACAGCCGGGGAGCTGTTTTTT	CASSQGPGTAGELFF
TRBV20-1	TRBJ2-1	many	-	TGCAGTGCTAGCACGGGATCCTACAATGAGCAGTTCTTC	CSASTGSYNEQFF
TRBV20-1	TRBJ2-1	many	TRBD2	TGCAGTGCGTCACATAGCGGGATGGCTTACAATGAGCAGTTCTTC	CSASHSGMAYNEQFF
TRBV20-1	TRBJ1-1	-	TRBD1	TGCAGTGCTAGAGACGACAGGGACTACACTGAAGCTTTCTTT	CSARDDRDYTEAFF
TRBV18	TRBJ1-5	many	-	TGTGCCAGCTCACCGGAACAGGGACTGGGACGGCCCCAGCATTTT	CASSPEQGLGRPQHF
TRBV5-1	TRBJ2-5	-	TRBD2	TGCGCCAGCAGCGGCGGACTAGCGGGAGGGCAAGAGACCCAGTACTTC	CASSGGLAGGQETQYF
TRBV7-2	TRBJ2-3	-	-	TGTGCCAGCAGCTCAGACTATTCAGATACGCAGTATTTT	CASSSDYSDTQYF